Below are 3 T cell receptor beta chains sequenced from a single sample in a study of low-dose radiotherapy and immunotherapy resistance in tumors. Time point given: before trial treatment. TRAV and TRBV primers primed cDNA for both TCRalpha and TCRbeta. TCR amplification involved 20 PCR cycles with a constant-region primer and V-primer adapter. TCRdb re-called the reads through MiXCR, storing one row per CDR3 protein. This table holds 40,000 or so distinct CDR3 sequences, roughly 30% found once. The specimen comprised PBMCs, sampled before treatment. These receptor sequences come from a male donor with gallbladder cancer.

V gene TRBV5-8 combines with J gene TRBJ1-5, with 8 bases aligning to TRBD1. Germline V gene sequence: CDR1 SGHTS, CDR2 YDEGEE. This CDR3 has 15 residues. The V and J ends lost 4 bases and 1 base, in that order; junction bases with no gene match: 4. The CDR3 protein is CASSKGQASNQPQHF. CDR3 nucleotide sequence: TGTGCCAGCAGCAAGGGACAGGCCAGCAATCAGCCCCAGCATTTT.

This clonotype has at least ten counts. The chain joins TRBV5-5 to TRBJ2-6; 7 positions agree with TRBD1. This CDR3 has 18 residues. Germline V gene sequence: CDR1 SGHKS, CDR2 YYEKEE (reference sequence). The V and J ends lost 4 bases and 0 bases, in that order; junction bases with no gene match: 10. The CDR3: CASSLFGRGSSGANVLTF. CDR3 in DNA: TGTGCCAGCAGCCTCTTTGGCAGGGGGTCCTCTGGGGCCAACGTCCTGACTTTC.

A few counts support this clonotype. The rearrangement links TRBV28 to TRBJ2-6; D gene uncertain. Germline lookup yields CDR1 MDHEN and CDR2 SYDVKM. V lost 5 bases, J lost 0 bases, and 8 bases lay in between. The CDR3 extends over 15 amino acids. The CDR3 loop is CASSVRNSGANVLTF. The CDR3 region has the DNA TGTGCCAGCAGTGTACGGAACTCTGGGGCCAACGTCCTGACTTTC.